This passage covers 18 T cell receptor beta chains from one sample sequenced in a study of graft-versus-host responses after intestinal transplantation. Here immunoSEQ multiplex PCR was the method, and the copy in TCRdb shows in-frame clones only, minus some. Among about 57,000 clones listed, roughly 89% were seen once. Material: PBMCs, obtained 26 days after transplant. These receptors originate from a human patient who received an intestinal transplant, so some T cells may come from the graft donor.

V is TRBV2 and J is TRBJ2-1, with 9 bases aligning to TRBD1. The CDR3 has 13 residues. V lost 8 bases, J lost 8 bases, and 7 bases stayed unmatched. Germline V gene data show CDR1 as SNHLY and CDR2 as FYNNEI. DNA of the CDR3: TGTGCCAGCGGGGGACAGGGAATTTATGAGCAGTTCTTC. Protein product: CASGGQGIYEQFF.

The chain joins TRBV7-9 to TRBJ1-2, with D unresolved. Trimming took off 4 bases at V and 14 bases at J, with 14 bases between the two ends. This CDR3 has 11 residues. From germline, CDR1 is SEHNR and CDR2 FQNEAQ (reference sequence). In DNA, the CDR3 is TGTGCCAGCAGCTCGACACCCCCTCAGACCTTC. Translation: CASSSTPPQTF.

The V call is TRBV10-1, the J call TRBJ2-1, with TRBD1 matching over 7 bases. J gave up 8 bases and V 2 bases, and 6 bases lay outside the gene matches. The CDR3 is 14 residues long. Germline lookup yields CDR1 WNHNN and CDR2 SYGVQD (reference sequence). This chain's CDR3 is CASSEGRTGDEQFF. In nucleotides, the CDR3 is TGCGCCAGCAGTGAGGGGAGAACAGGGGATGAGCAGTTCTTC.

This sequence joins TRBV16 and TRBJ1-3; D remains ambiguous. Germline V gene lookup returns CDR1 KGHSY and CDR2 FQNENV. The CDR3 sequence is 17 residues long. Trimming took off 1 base at V and 0 bases at J, with 13 bases between the two ends. The CDR3 sequence: CASSQFGTEFSGNTIYF. The CDR3 DNA reads as TGTGCCAGCAGCCAATTCGGAACGGAGTTCTCTGGAAACACCATATATTTT.

The J gene is TRBJ2-3, the V gene TRBV7-9; 7 bases match TRBD2. The ends lost 6 bases at V and 4 bases at J; junction bases unmatched: 10. The germline V gene encodes CDR1 SEHNR and CDR2 FQNEAQ (reference sequence). CDR3 length: 15 amino acids. The CDR3, as DNA: TGTGCCAGCAGTCGAGCGGGGCAAGGCGCAGATACGCAGTATTTT. This translates into CASSRAGQGADTQYF.

The chain joins TRBV5-5 to TRBJ2-3, with a tentative D call TRBD2 (7 bases). In germline, CDR1 is SGHKS, CDR2 YYEKEE (reference sequence). The CDR3 contains 18 residues. Trimming shortened V by 0 bases and J by 7 bases, and 24 bases separated the two germline ends. For the CDR3, the DNA is TGTGCCAGCAGCTTGGGGGTTTGGGGGGGCTCGGCCACGAATACGCAGTATTTT. Encoded protein: CASSLGVWGGSATNTQYF.

The J gene is TRBJ1-1, the V gene TRBV28, with unresolved D. Germline assignment: CDR1 MDHEN and CDR2 SYDVKM. CDR3 length: 12 amino acids. The germline V and J ends were trimmed by 3 bases and 4 bases, with 6 bases remaining between them. CDR3: CASSFSGTEAFF. CDR3 nucleotides: TGTGCCAGCAGTTTCAGTGGCACTGAAGCTTTCTTT. Using reference TRBV28 and TRBJ1-1 for the parts outside the CDR3, the full variable domain is DVKVTQSSRYLVKRTGEKVFLECVQDMDHENMFWYRQDPGLGLRLIYFSYDVKMKEKGDIPEGYSVSREKKERFSLILESASTNQTSMYLCASSFSGTEAFFGQGTRLTVV.

To note about this clone: Compared with germline, one end of the junction differs, possibly owing to a read error. In DNA form, the CDR3 reads TGTGCCAGCAGTGACTCGGTCGTGGGGACAGCCAGGATCTTT. Translating gives CASSDSVVGTARIF. V gene TRBV6-4 combines with J gene TRBJ1-1; TRBD1 matches 7 bases. The CDR3 runs to 14 residues. Germline V gene lookup returns CDR1 MRHNA and CDR2 SNTAGT.

The chain couples TRBV9 to TRBJ2-5, with 9 bases matching TRBD1. This CDR3 contains 15 residues. Trimming removed 4 bases from V and 5 bases from J; junction bases left unmatched: 9. Germline-derived CDR1 and CDR2 are SGDLS and YYNGEE. CDR3 in amino acids: CASSLTGTGRETQYF. The CDR3 DNA follows: TGTGCCAGCAGCCTCACCGGGACAGGGCGCGAGACCCAGTACTTC.

The rearrangement joins TRBV6-5 to TRBJ1-5; 10 nucleotides align to TRBD1. This CDR3 contains 15 residues. In germline, CDR1 is MNHEY, CDR2 SVGAGI. Trimming took 5 bases from V and 5 from J; bases not matched to a gene: 6. The CDR3 sequence: CASSRSGTGDQPQHF. CDR3 nucleotide sequence: TGTGCCAGCAGTCGTTCCGGGACAGGGGATCAGCCCCAGCATTTT.

The CDR3 nucleotides read TGTGCCAGCAGCTGGCAACAGGGGCGCACAGATACGCAGTATTTT. Its translation: CASSWQQGRTDTQYF. J is TRBJ2-3 and V is TRBV7-9, with 7 bases lining up with TRBD1. This CDR3 spans 15 amino acids. The J segment lost 1 base and the V segment lost 4 bases, leaving 5 bases of the junction unmatched. Germline CDR1 SEHNR, CDR2 FQNEAQ (reference sequence). Complete variable domain (other parts from reference TRBV7-9 and TRBJ2-3): DTGVSQNPRHKITKRGQNVTFRCDPISEHNRLYWYRQTLGQGPEFLTYFQNEAQLEKSRLLSDRFSAERPKGSFSTLEIQRTEQGDSAMYLCASSWQQGRTDTQYFGPGTRLTVL.

CDR3 bases: TGTGCCAGCAGCGTAGGACAGGGGTACACTGAAGCTTTCTTT. This translates into CASSVGQGYTEAFF. The chain uses TRBV9 and TRBJ1-1; 8 nucleotides line up with TRBD1. CDR3 length: 14 amino acids. V shed 0 bases and J 3 bases; nucleotides not matched to a gene: 1. Germline lookup yields CDR1 SGDLS and CDR2 YYNGEE.

The V and J genes are TRBV19 and TRBJ2-1; the D is unclear. This CDR3 comprises 13 residues. Germline CDR1 LNHDA, CDR2 SQIVND (reference sequence). The V end lost 6 bases, the J end lost 10 bases, and 16 bases lay between the germline ends. The CDR3: CASSPFLTREQFF. CDR3 coding DNA: TGTGCCAGTAGCCCCTTTCTCACCCGGGAGCAGTTCTTC. Variable domain in full (rest from reference TRBV19 and TRBJ2-1): DGGITQSPKYLFRKEGQNVTLSCEQNLNHDAMYWYRQDPGQGLRLIYYSQIVNDFQKGDIAEGYSVSREKKESFPLTVTSAQKNPTAFYLCASSPFLTREQFFGPGTRLTVL.

The chain joins TRBV28 to TRBJ2-3; 10 bases are a match to TRBD2. CDR3 length equals 16 residues. Losses at the gene ends were 3 bases for V and 3 bases for J; bases not matched to a gene: 6. CDR1 is MDHEN, CDR2 SYDVKM, per germline. In nucleotides, the CDR3 is TGTGCCAGCAGTTTCGTGGCTAGCGGGAGAACAGATACGCAGTATTTT. Its translation: CASSFVASGRTDTQYF.

The V gene is TRBV4-2, the J gene TRBJ1-2; D ambiguous. The CDR3 contains 15 residues. V lost 4 bases, J lost 5 bases, and 17 bases lay in between. Germline-derived CDR1 and CDR2 are LGHNA and YNFKEQ. The DNA of the CDR3 is TGTGCCAGCAGCCCCTCCGTCGAGATCCCGTATGGCTACACCTTC. Its protein product is CASSPSVEIPYGYTF.

Turning to this clone: One end of the junction is discordant with germline, which a read error may explain. The rearrangement uses TRBV7-7 and TRBJ2-5; TRBD2 might be the D (5 bases). The V gene's germline CDR1 is SSHAT and CDR2 FNYEAQ (reference sequence). This CDR3 has 15 residues. CDR3 DNA sequence: TGTGCTAGCAGTTTCACCTCCGGGCCGACGGGGTCCCAGTACTTC. This sequence encodes CASSFTSGPTGSQYF.

The rearrangement links TRBV30 to TRBJ2-2; TRBD1 aligns across 7 bases. The CDR3 runs 14 residues. The germline V gene has CDR1 GTSNPN and CDR2 SVGIG (reference sequence). The V and J ends lost 5 bases and 10 bases, in that order; junction bases with no gene match: 13. This CDR3 reads CAWATGDTQEELFF. The CDR3 DNA follows: TGTGCCTGGGCTACAGGGGATACACAAGAGGAGCTGTTTTTT.

This chain links TRBV6-5 with TRBJ1-5; D is perhaps TRBD1 (5 bases). The CDR3 runs 15 residues. In germline, CDR1 is MNHEY, CDR2 SVGAGI. With 2 bases removed from V and 3 bases from J, the gap between germline ends came to 11 bases. Here the CDR3 reads CASSYDGADNQPQHF. Here the CDR3 DNA reads TGTGCCAGCAGTTACGATGGGGCCGACAATCAGCCCCAGCATTTT.